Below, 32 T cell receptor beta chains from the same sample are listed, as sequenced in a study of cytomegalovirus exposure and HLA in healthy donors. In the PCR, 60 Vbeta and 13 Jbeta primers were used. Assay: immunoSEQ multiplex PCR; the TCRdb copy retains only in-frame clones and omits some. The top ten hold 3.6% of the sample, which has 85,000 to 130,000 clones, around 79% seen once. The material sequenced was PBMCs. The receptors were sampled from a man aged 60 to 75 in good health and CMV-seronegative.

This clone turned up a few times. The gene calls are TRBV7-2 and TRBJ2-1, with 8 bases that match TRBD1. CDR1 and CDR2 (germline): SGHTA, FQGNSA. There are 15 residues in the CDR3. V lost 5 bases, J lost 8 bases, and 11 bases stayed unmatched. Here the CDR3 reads CASSLTPDRVHEQFF. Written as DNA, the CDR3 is TGTGCCAGCAGCCTAACTCCGGACAGGGTACATGAGCAGTTCTTC. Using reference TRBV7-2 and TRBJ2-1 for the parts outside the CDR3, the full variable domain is GAGVSQSPSNKVTEKGKDVELRCDPISGHTALYWYRQSLGQGLEFLIYFQGNSAPDKSGLPSDRFSAERTGGSVSTLTIQRTQQEDSAVYLCASSLTPDRVHEQFFGPGTRLTVL.

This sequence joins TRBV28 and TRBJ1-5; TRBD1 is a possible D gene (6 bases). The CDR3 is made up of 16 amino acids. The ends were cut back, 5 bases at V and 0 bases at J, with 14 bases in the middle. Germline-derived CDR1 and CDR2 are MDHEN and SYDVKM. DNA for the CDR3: TGTGCCAGCAGTACGACGACAGGCCTTAGCAATCAGCCCCAGCATTTT. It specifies CASSTTTGLSNQPQHF.

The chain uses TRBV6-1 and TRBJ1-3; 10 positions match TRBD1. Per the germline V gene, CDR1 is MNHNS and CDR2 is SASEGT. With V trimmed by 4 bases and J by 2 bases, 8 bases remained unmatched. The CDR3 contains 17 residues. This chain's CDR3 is CASSGGTGDQPGNTIYF. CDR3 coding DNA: TGTGCCAGCAGTGGGGGGACAGGGGATCAACCTGGAAACACCATATATTTT.

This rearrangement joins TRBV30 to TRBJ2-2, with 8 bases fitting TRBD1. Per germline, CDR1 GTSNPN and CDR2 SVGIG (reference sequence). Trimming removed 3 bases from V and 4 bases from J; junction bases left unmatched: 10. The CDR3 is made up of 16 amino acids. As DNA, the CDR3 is TGTGCCTGGAGCATAACCCGGACAGGGTTCACCGGGGAGCTGTTTTTT. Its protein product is CAWSITRTGFTGELFF.

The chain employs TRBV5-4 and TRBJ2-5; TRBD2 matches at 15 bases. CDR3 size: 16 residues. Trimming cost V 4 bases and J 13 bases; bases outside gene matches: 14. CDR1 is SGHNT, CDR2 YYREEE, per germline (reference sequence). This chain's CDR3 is CASSLSGGTSGGRSYF. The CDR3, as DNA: TGTGCCAGCAGCCTCAGTGGGGGGACTAGCGGGGGGCGATCGTACTTC.

CDR3 protein: CASRPLSGGAADTQYF. The CDR3 DNA reads as TGTGCCAGCAGGCCACTTAGCGGGGGGGCCGCAGATACGCAGTATTTT. The chain combines TRBV11-2 with TRBJ2-3, with TRBD2 matching 11 bases. V lost 6 bases, J lost 4 bases, and 9 bases stayed unmatched. The CDR3 totals 16 residues. From germline, CDR1 is SGHAT and CDR2 FQNNGV.

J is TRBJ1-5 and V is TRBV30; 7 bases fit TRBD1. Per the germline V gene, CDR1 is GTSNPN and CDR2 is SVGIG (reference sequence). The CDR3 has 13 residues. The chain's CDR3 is CAGGSFSNQPQHF. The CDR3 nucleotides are TGTGCAGGGGGCTCGTTTAGCAATCAGCCCCAGCATTTT.

CDR3 sequence (DNA): TGTGCCAGCAGCAGGGGAACAGATCCCTACGAGCAGTACTTC. This sequence encodes CASSRGTDPYEQYF. The chain is built from TRBV6-6 and TRBJ2-7; weak D call: TRBD1 (6 bases). The germline V gene encodes CDR1 MNHNY and CDR2 SVGAGI (reference sequence). CDR3 length: 14 amino acids. V lost 6 bases, J lost 2 bases, and 14 bases lay in between.

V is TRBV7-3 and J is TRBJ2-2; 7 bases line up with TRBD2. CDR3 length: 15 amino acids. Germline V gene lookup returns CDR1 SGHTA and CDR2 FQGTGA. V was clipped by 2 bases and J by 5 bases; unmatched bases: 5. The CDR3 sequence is CASSLASGLTGELFF. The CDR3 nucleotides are TGTGCCAGCAGCTTAGCTAGCGGTTTAACCGGGGAGCTGTTTTTT.

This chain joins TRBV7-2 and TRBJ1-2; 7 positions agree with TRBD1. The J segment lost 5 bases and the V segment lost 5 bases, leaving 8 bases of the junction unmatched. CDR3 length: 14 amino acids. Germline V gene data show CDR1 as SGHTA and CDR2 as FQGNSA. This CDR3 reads CASSRDRGLYGYTF. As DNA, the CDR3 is TGTGCCAGCAGCCGGGACAGAGGCTTATATGGCTACACCTTC.

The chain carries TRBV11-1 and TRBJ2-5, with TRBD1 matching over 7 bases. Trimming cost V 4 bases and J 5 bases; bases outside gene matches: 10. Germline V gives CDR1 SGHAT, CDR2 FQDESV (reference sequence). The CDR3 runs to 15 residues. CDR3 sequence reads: CASSSKRQGMETQYF. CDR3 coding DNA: TGTGCCAGCAGCTCGAAACGACAGGGAATGGAGACCCAGTACTTC.

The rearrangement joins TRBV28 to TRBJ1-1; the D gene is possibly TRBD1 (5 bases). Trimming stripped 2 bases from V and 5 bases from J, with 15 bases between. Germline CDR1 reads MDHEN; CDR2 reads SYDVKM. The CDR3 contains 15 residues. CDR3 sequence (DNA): TGTGCCAGCAGTTTAGGGGCCGGGCTCTATACTGAAGCTTTCTTT. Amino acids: CASSLGAGLYTEAFF.

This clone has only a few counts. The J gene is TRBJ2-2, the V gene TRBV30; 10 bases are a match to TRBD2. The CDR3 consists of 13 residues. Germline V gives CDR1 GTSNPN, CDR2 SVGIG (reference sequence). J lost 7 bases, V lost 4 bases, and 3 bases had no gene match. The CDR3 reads CAWTGLAFGELFF. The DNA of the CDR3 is TGTGCCTGGACGGGACTAGCGTTCGGGGAGCTGTTTTTT. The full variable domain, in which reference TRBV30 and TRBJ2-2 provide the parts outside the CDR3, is SQTIHQWPATLVQPVGSPLSLECTVEGTSNPNLYWYRQAAGRGLQLLFYSVGIGQISSEVPQNLSASRPQDRQFILSSKKLLLSDSGFYLCAWTGLAFGELFFGEGSRLTVL.

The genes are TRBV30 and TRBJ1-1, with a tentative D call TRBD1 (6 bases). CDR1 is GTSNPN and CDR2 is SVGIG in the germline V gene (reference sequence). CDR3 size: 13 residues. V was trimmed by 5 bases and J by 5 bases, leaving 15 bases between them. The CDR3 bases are TGTGCCTGGGCCTTCACAGGGCGTACTGAAGCTTTCTTT. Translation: CAWAFTGRTEAFF.

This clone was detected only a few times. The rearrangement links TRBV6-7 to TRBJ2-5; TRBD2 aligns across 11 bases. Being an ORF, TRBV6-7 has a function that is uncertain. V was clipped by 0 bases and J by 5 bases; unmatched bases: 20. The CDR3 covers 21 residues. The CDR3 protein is CASSYSGSTSGGYLEGETQYF. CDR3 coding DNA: TGTGCCAGCAGTTACTCGGGGAGTACTAGCGGGGGATACCTAGAGGGGGAGACCCAGTACTTC.

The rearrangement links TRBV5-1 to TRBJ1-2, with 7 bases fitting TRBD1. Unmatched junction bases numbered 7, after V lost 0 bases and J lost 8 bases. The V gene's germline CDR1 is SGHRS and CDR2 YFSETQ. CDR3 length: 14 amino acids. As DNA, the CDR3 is TGCGCCAGCAGCTTGGAGACAGGGATTTTCGGCTACACCTTC. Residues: CASSLETGIFGYTF.

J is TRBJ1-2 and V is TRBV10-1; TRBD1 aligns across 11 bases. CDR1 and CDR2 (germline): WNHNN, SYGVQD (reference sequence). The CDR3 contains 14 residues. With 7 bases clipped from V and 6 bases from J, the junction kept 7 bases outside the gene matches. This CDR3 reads CASNGTGGKNGYTF. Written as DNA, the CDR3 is TGCGCCAGCAACGGGACAGGGGGAAAGAATGGCTACACCTTC.

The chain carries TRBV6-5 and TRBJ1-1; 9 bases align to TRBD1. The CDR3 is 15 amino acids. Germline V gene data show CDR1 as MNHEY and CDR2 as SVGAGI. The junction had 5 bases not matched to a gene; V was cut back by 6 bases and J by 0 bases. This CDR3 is CASRGQGGMNTEAFF. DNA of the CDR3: TGTGCCAGCAGGGGACAGGGTGGCATGAACACTGAAGCTTTCTTT.

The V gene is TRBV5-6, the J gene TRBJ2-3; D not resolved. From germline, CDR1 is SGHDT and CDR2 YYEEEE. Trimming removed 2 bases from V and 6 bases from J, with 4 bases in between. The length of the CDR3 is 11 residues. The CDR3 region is CASSLLDTQYF. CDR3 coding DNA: TGTGCCAGCAGCTTACTGGATACGCAGTATTTT.

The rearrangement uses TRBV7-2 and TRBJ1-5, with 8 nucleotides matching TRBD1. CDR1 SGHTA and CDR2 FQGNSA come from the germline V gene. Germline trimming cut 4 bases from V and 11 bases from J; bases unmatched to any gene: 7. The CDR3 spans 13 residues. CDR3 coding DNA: TGTGCCAGCAGCTGGGATACAGGGGGGGCCCAGCATTTT. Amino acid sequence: CASSWDTGGAQHF.

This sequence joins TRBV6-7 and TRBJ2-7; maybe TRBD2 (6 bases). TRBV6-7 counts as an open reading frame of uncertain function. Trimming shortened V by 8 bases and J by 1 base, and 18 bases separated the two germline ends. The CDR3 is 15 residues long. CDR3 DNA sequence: TGTGCCAGCCGACCGATGGAGGGGATATCCTACGAGCAGTACGTC. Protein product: CASRPMEGISYEQYV.

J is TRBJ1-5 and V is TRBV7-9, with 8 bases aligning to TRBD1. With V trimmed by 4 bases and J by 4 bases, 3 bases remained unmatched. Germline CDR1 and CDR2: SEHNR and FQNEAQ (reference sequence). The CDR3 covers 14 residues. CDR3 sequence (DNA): TGTGCCAGCAGCTCGGGACAGGAGAATCAGCCCCAGCATTTT. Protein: CASSSGQENQPQHF. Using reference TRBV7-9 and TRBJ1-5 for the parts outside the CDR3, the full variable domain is DTGVSQNPRHKITKRGQNVTFRCDPISEHNRLYWYRQTLGQGPEFLTYFQNEAQLEKSRLLSDRFSAERPKGSFSTLEIQRTEQGDSAMYLCASSSGQENQPQHFGDGTRLSIL.

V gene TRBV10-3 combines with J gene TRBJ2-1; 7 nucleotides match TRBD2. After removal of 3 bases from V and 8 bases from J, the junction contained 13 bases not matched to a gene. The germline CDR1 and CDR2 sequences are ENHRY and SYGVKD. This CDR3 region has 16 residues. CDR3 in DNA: TGTGCCATCAGTGAAATGACTAGCTTAATGATGGATGAGCAGTTCTTC. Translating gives CAISEMTSLMMDEQFF.

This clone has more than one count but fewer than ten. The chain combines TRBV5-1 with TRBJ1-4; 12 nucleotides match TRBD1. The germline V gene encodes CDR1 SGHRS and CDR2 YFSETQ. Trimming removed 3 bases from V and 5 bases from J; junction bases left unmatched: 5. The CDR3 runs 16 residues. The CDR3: CASSWGQGARNEKLFF. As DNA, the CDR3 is TGCGCCAGCAGCTGGGGACAGGGGGCAAGGAATGAAAAACTGTTTTTT.

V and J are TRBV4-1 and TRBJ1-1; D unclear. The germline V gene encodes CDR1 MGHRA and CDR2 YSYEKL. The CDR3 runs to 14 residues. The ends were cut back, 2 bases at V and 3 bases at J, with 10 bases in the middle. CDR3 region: CASSQNERYTEAFF. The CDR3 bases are TGCGCCAGCAGCCAAAACGAGAGATACACTGAAGCTTTCTTT.

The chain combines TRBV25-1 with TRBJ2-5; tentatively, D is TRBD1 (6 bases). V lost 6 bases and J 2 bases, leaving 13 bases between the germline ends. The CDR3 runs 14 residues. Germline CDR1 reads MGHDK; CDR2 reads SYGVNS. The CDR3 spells CASSRDTYQETQYF. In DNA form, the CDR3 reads TGTGCCAGCAGCCGGGACACTTATCAAGAGACCCAGTACTTC.

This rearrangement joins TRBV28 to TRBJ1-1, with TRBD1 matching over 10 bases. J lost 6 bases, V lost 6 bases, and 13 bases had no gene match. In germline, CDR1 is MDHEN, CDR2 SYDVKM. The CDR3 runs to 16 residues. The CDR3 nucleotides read TGTGCCAGCAGAAACAGACAGGGGGCGCTTCGGGCTGAAGCTTTCTTT. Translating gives CASRNRQGALRAEAFF.

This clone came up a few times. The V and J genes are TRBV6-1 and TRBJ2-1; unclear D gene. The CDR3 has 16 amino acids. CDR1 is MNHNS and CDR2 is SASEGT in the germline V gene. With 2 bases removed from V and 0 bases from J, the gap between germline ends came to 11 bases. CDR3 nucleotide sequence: TGTGCCAGCAGTGAAAGTGGAGTAAGCTCCTACAATGAGCAGTTCTTC. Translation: CASSESGVSSYNEQFF.

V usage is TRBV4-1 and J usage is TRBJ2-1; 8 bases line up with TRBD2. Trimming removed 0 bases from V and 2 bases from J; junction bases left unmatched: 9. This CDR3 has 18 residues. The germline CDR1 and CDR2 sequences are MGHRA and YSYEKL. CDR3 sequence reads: CASSQEGWGRGAYNEQFF. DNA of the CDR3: TGCGCCAGCAGCCAAGAAGGGTGGGGGCGGGGGGCCTACAATGAGCAGTTCTTC.

The CDR3 DNA sequence: TGTGCCAGCAGCCTAACCGGACAGGGCCAAGGGGGCTACACCTTC. Translation gives CASSLTGQGQGGYTF. This rearrangement joins TRBV9 to TRBJ1-2; 8 positions agree with TRBD1. CDR1 SGDLS and CDR2 YYNGEE come from the germline V gene. This CDR3 is built from 15 residues. V lost 4 bases, J lost 8 bases, and 13 bases stayed unmatched.

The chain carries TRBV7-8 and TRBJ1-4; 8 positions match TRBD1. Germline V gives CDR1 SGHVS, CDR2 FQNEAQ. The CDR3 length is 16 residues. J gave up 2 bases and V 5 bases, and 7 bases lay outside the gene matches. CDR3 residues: CASSAAWDRTNEKLFF. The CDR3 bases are TGTGCCAGCAGCGCCGCCTGGGACAGGACTAATGAAAAACTGTTTTTT.

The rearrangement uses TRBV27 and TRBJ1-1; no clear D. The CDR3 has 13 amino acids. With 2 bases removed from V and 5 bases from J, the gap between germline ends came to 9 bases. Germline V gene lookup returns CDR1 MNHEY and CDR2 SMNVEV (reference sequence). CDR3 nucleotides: TGTGCCAGCAGTTTACGGGAGAGAACTGAAGCTTTCTTT. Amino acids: CASSLRERTEAFF.